The rows below give T cell receptor beta chains drawn from one sample of a study of T-cell memory formation after mild COVID-19. TCRdb redid the calling of the 5' RACE reads with MiXCR, one entry per CDR3 protein. The profile shows 450,000 to 700,000 distinct CDR3 sequences, over 15% of them singletons. Specimen: PBMCs or a T cell subset sorted from them (not recorded which). Receptors originate from an adult woman who had mild COVID-19 (a few samples of this study predate the infection). Cell type and time point are not known. CDR3s include the opening cysteine and the closing phenylalanine or tryptophan. The D gene is left open where the match is weak. The size of a clone is reported for some rows only, either as once, few or many, or as a class for expanded clones.

J gene | V gene | clone size | D gene | CDR3 protein | CDR3 DNA
TRBJ2-3 | TRBV4-2 | - | TRBD2 | CASSQEYLAGGRDTQYF | TGTGCCAGCAGCCAAGAGTACCTAGCGGGGGGTAGAGATACGCAGTATTTT
TRBJ1-5 | TRBV6-2/TRBV6-3 | few | - | CASSKSQGRNQPQHF | TGTGCCAGCAGTAAATCACAGGGCCGTAATCAGCCCCAGCATTTT
TRBJ1-6 | TRBV12-3/TRBV12-4 | - | - | CASTLTGPNSPLHF | TGTGCCAGCACACTAACAGGGCCTAATTCACCCCTCCACTTT
TRBJ1-1 | TRBV24-1 | many | - | CATSDTRAAGAFF | TGTGCCACCAGTGATACCCGGGCCGCTGGGGCTTTCTTT
TRBJ2-3 | TRBV12-3/TRBV12-4 | few | - | CASSLGPVDTQYF | TGTGCCAGCAGTTTGGGTCCGGTAGATACGCAGTATTTT
TRBJ2-2 | TRBV4-3 | few | - | CASSQVRLRVQEVGELFF | TGCGCCAGCAGCCAAGTACGCCTACGGGTCCAAGAGGTCGGGGAGCTGTTTTTT
TRBJ2-7 | TRBV27 | once | - | CASSLAEGTYEQYF | TGTGCCAGCAGTTTAGCGGAGGGTACCTACGAGCAGTACTTC
TRBJ2-5 | TRBV30 | few | - | CAWSVGSGETQYF | TGTGCCTGGAGTGTGGGGTCGGGTGAGACCCAGTACTTC
TRBJ1-1 | TRBV20-1 | - | - | CSARAPGIMNTEAFF | TGCAGTGCTAGAGCCCCAGGAATTATGAACACTGAAGCTTTCTTT
TRBJ2-7 | TRBV7-9 | few | - | CASSPRGRSLYEQYF | TGTGCCAGCAGTCCCCGGGGGCGGAGCCTCTACGAGCAGTACTTC
TRBJ2-3 | TRBV4-1 | few | TRBD2 | CASSQDQSGETDTQYF | TGCGCCAGCAGCCAAGATCAGAGCGGGGAGACAGATACGCAGTATTTT
TRBJ2-3 | TRBV6-5 | few | - | CASSRSGHSTDTQYF | TGTGCCAGCAGTCGGAGCGGCCACAGCACAGATACGCAGTATTTT
TRBJ1-2 | TRBV12-3/TRBV12-4 | few | - | CASSPPGRAYYGYTF | TGTGCCAGCAGTCCCCCCGGACGGGCTTACTATGGCTACACCTTC
TRBJ2-1 | TRBV4-1 | - | TRBD2 | CASSQEPQRGGLNEQFF | TGCGCCAGCAGCCAAGAGCCGCAGCGGGGGGGGCTCAATGAGCAGTTCTTC
TRBJ1-2 | TRBV5-1 | - | TRBD1 | CASSSGDRRDYGYTF | TGCGCCAGCAGCTCGGGGGACAGGCGGGACTATGGCTACACCTTC
TRBJ1-1 | TRBV7-8 | - | - | CASSLETRGAEAFF | TGTGCCAGCAGCTTAGAGACTAGGGGCGCTGAAGCTTTCTTT
TRBJ1-1 | TRBV29-1 | few | - | CSVENTEAFF | TGCAGCGTTGAGAACACTGAAGCTTTCTTT
TRBJ2-7 | TRBV12-3/TRBV12-4 | few | - | CASTLGTHQYF | TGTGCCAGCACTTTGGGGACTCATCAGTACTTC
TRBJ2-5 | TRBV4-3 | - | - | CASSQDFTVVETQYF | TGCGCCAGCAGCCAAGATTTTACAGTAGTAGAGACCCAGTACTTC
TRBJ2-1 | TRBV7-9 | - | TRBD2 | CASSLAGAGVYNEQFF | TGTGCCAGCAGCTTAGCGGGAGCGGGGGTGTACAATGAGCAGTTCTTC
TRBJ2-5 | TRBV19 | - | - | CASMRQGETQYF | TGTGCCAGTATGCGCCAGGGGGAGACCCAGTACTTC
TRBJ2-7 | TRBV7-9 | few | TRBD1 | CASSPGTGPREQYF | TGTGCCAGCAGCCCGGGGACAGGTCCTCGCGAGCAGTACTTC
TRBJ2-3 | TRBV11-2 | - | - | CASSPHGRVIRDTQYF | TGTGCCAGCAGCCCTCATGGGCGGGTAATTAGAGATACGCAGTATTTT
TRBJ2-2 | TRBV2 | - | - | CASSVPPPGRTGPANTGELFF | TGTGCCAGCAGTGTCCCCCCACCCGGGAGAACAGGGCCCGCGAACACCGGGGAGCTGTTTTTT
TRBJ2-1 | TRBV9 | - | TRBD2 | CASSVALAGGTYNEQFF | TGTGCCAGCAGCGTAGCGCTAGCGGGGGGCACCTACAATGAGCAGTTCTTC
TRBJ2-7 | TRBV20-1 | - | - | CSARDWQGSYEQYF | TGCAGTGCTAGAGATTGGCAGGGCTCCTACGAGCAGTACTTC
TRBJ1-5 | TRBV12-3/TRBV12-4 | - | - | CATRDGYSNQPQHF | TGTGCCACCCGAGACGGCTATAGCAATCAGCCCCAGCATTTT
TRBJ2-1 | TRBV7-9 | few | - | CASSSLGSSYNEQFF | TGTGCCAGCAGTTCTTTGGGGAGCTCCTACAATGAGCAGTTCTTC
TRBJ2-3 | TRBV10-3 | - | TRBD2 | CAISDWEGDTQYF | TGTGCCATCAGTGATTGGGAGGGAGATACGCAGTATTTT
TRBJ1-2 | TRBV7-8 | - | - | CASSPTRGLDYGYTF | TGTGCCAGCAGCCCTACACGGGGTCTGGACTATGGCTACACCTTC
TRBJ2-1 | TRBV6-5 | - | - | CASSLGSSQLGNEQFF | TGTGCCAGCAGTCTTGGGAGCTCTCAATTGGGGAATGAGCAGTTCTTC
TRBJ2-1 | TRBV4-1 | - | TRBD2 | CASMPGTSGGGEQFF | TGCGCCAGCATGCCAGGGACTAGCGGGGGGGGTGAGCAGTTCTTC
TRBJ1-6 | TRBV6-5 | - | TRBD1 | CASRDRNNSPLHF | TGTGCCAGCCGGGACAGGAATAATTCACCCCTCCACTTT
TRBJ2-1 | TRBV5-1 | - | TRBD1 | CASSAGQVASYNEQFF | TGCGCCAGCAGCGCAGGACAGGTCGCCTCCTACAATGAGCAGTTCTTC
TRBJ1-1 | TRBV12-3/TRBV12-4 | many | - | CASSFAGSTEAFF | TGTGCCAGCAGTTTTGCGGGGAGCACTGAAGCTTTCTTT
TRBJ2-5 | TRBV7-8 | - | - | CASRRVGTQETQYF | TGTGCCAGCAGGAGAGTTGGCACTCAAGAGACCCAGTACTTC
TRBJ2-5 | TRBV2 | many | TRBD1 | CASSPDRAQETQYF | TGTGCCAGCAGTCCTGACAGGGCTCAAGAGACCCAGTACTTC
TRBJ1-1 | TRBV20-1 | few | - | CSAREARKGNTEAFF | TGCAGTGCTAGAGAAGCCAGGAAGGGGAACACTGAAGCTTTCTTT
TRBJ2-2 | TRBV7-2 | - | - | CASRSPWGVANTGELFF | TGTGCCAGCAGGTCTCCCTGGGGGGTCGCGAACACCGGGGAGCTGTTTTTT
TRBJ2-7 | TRBV5-1 | few | TRBD2 | CASSWTSGGIGEQYF | TGCGCCAGCAGCTGGACTAGCGGGGGGATTGGCGAGCAGTACTTC
TRBJ1-1 | TRBV20-1 | few | - | CSARVGGGTLNTEAFF | TGCAGTGCTAGGGTAGGAGGGGGAACCTTGAACACTGAAGCTTTCTTT
TRBJ2-1 | TRBV4-1 | few | - | CASSQDLKQFF | TGCGCCAGCAGCCAAGATTTGAAGCAGTTCTTC
TRBJ1-1 | TRBV4-1 | - | TRBD1 | CASSQDQGEAAFF | TGCGCCAGCAGCCAAGATCAGGGGGAAGCAGCTTTCTTT
TRBJ2-7 | TRBV9 | - | - | CASSVASTTDYEQYF | TGTGCCAGCAGCGTAGCCAGCACCACCGACTACGAGCAGTACTTC
TRBJ1-6 | TRBV7-2 | - | - | CASSSSPGTRNSPLHF | TGTGCCAGCAGCTCATCCCCCGGGACGAGGAATTCACCCCTCCACTTT
TRBJ2-3 | TRBV6-5 | few | TRBD1 | CASRDLGTGLYF | TGTGCCAGCAGAGACTTGGGGACAGGTCTTTATTTT